The 12 T cell receptor beta chains given below trace back to one sample, sequenced in a study of T cell responses to AZD1222 COVID-19 vaccine. Produced via immunoSEQ multiplex PCR; TCRdb's table is partial and in-frame only. Of 120,000 or so clones in the sample, more than 85% were seen once. The sequences come from peripheral blood, collected 28 days after the second AZD1222 dose. The receptors shown here come from an adult who received the AZD1222 COVID-19 vaccine.

V gene TRBV6-1 combines with J gene TRBJ1-2; D unclear. Deletions cut 0 bases from V and 0 bases from J, with 8 bases between. The CDR3 has 15 amino acids. The V gene's germline CDR1 is MNHNS and CDR2 SASEGT. CDR3 nucleotide sequence: TGTGCCAGCAGTGAAGCGCTATCACCTAACTATGGCTACACCTTC. Translation gives CASSEALSPNYGYTF.

The V gene is TRBV3-1 (or the pseudogene TRBV3-2), the J gene TRBJ2-7, with a possible D match to TRBD1 (5 bases). The length of the CDR3 is 14 residues. In germline, CDR1 is LGHDT, CDR2 YNNKEL (reference sequence). The V end was cut by 1 base, the J end by 3 bases, with 10 bases between. The CDR3 bases are TGTGCCAGCAGCCAAGCAGGGTCGGTCTACGAGCAGTACTTC. This encodes CASSQAGSVYEQYF.

This sequence joins TRBV3-1 (or the pseudogene TRBV3-2) and TRBJ1-1; D is unresolved. Looked up from germline, CDR1 is LGHDT and CDR2 is YNNKEL (reference sequence). The germline V and J ends were trimmed by 4 bases and 1 base, with 10 bases remaining between them. The CDR3 has 14 amino acids. Here the CDR3 reads CASSLQWKNTEAFF. The DNA for the CDR3 is TGTGCCAGCAGCCTTCAGTGGAAGAACACTGAAGCTTTCTTT.

This clone has only one observation. This sequence joins TRBV29-1 and TRBJ2-2; 7 bases match TRBD2. CDR1 SQVTM and CDR2 ANQGSEA come from the germline V gene. V lost 6 bases to trimming and J lost 5 bases; unmatched junction nucleotides: 6. The CDR3 loop spans 13 amino acids. The CDR3: CSVQVGGTGELFF. The CDR3 DNA sequence: TGCAGCGTGCAAGTGGGGGGGACCGGGGAGCTGTTTTTT.

The chain has TRBV18 and TRBJ2-5, with D perhaps matching TRBD1 (6 bases). The ends were cut back, 4 bases at V and 2 bases at J, with 8 bases in the middle. Germline V gives CDR1 KGHSH, CDR2 LQKENI. The CDR3 runs 13 residues. CDR3 protein: CASSRDTQETQYF. The CDR3 nucleotides are TGTGCCAGCTCACGGGACACTCAAGAGACCCAGTACTTC.

CDR3 sequence (DNA): TGTGCCAGCAGCCCAAATGGGGCCTTCGGAAAAAGCTCCTACAATGAGCAGTTCTTC. Amino acid sequence: CASSPNGAFGKSSYNEQFF. The rearrangement links TRBV3-1 (or the pseudogene TRBV3-2) to TRBJ2-1; D perhaps matches TRBD1 (5 bases). The V end lost 4 bases, the J end lost 0 bases, and 22 bases lay between the germline ends. CDR1 and CDR2 (germline): LGHDT, YNNKEL (reference sequence). The CDR3 has 19 residues.

This clone was detected once. This chain connects TRBV7-9 to TRBJ2-6, with unresolved D. The CDR3 has 16 residues. The germline gives CDR1 SEHNR, CDR2 FQNEAQ (reference sequence). V gave up 6 bases and J gave up 0 bases, with 12 bases separating them. The CDR3 nucleotides are TGTGCCAGCAGACTGCCTCCCCTCTCTGGGGCCAACGTCCTGACTTTC. This translates into CASRLPPLSGANVLTF.

This sequence joins TRBV20-1 and TRBJ2-2; D gene ambiguous. This CDR3 region has 12 residues. Germline V gene lookup returns CDR1 DFQATT and CDR2 SNEGSKA (reference sequence). V was trimmed by 3 bases and J by 6 bases, leaving 8 bases between them. This chain's CDR3 is CSASPGPGELFF. The CDR3 nucleotides are TGCAGTGCTAGTCCCGGGCCCGGGGAGCTGTTTTTT.

This chain connects TRBV18 to TRBJ2-1; D is unresolved. The CDR3 extends over 13 amino acids. Trimming took off 7 bases at V and 2 bases at J, with 9 bases between the two ends. Per the germline V gene, CDR1 is KGHSH and CDR2 is LQKENI. The CDR3 DNA is TGTGCCAGCTTATCAGGAACCTACAATGAGCAGTTCTTC. As protein: CASLSGTYNEQFF.

This clone was counted only a few times. The chain has TRBV11-2 and TRBJ2-7; D perhaps matches TRBD1 (5 bases). CDR3 length: 15 residues. Trimming stripped 5 bases from V and 2 bases from J, with 16 bases between. Germline V gene sequence: CDR1 SGHAT, CDR2 FQNNGV. The CDR3 region is CASSPRGTRTYEQYF. The CDR3 bases are TGTGCCAGCAGCCCTAGGGGTACTCGAACCTACGAGCAGTACTTC.

Concerning this clone: The identical CDR3 is also encoded by other nucleotide sequences in the sample. The CDR3 DNA reads TGTGCCAGCTCACCACCATCCGTGAACACTGAAGCTTTCTTT. Its translation: CASSPPSVNTEAFF. The chain employs TRBV18 and TRBJ1-1, with D unclear. Trimming shortened V by 0 bases and J by 0 bases, and 5 bases separated the two germline ends. The CDR3 contains 14 residues. In germline, CDR1 is KGHSH, CDR2 LQKENI.

The chain has TRBV28 and TRBJ2-2; D uncertain. The germline gives CDR1 MDHEN, CDR2 SYDVKM. Trimming removed 2 bases at V and 8 bases at J, with 9 bases between. The CDR3 runs 13 residues. CDR3 in DNA: TGTGCCAGCAGTTTAAGGGTTTCGGGGGAGCTGTTTTTT. Amino acid sequence: CASSLRVSGELFF.